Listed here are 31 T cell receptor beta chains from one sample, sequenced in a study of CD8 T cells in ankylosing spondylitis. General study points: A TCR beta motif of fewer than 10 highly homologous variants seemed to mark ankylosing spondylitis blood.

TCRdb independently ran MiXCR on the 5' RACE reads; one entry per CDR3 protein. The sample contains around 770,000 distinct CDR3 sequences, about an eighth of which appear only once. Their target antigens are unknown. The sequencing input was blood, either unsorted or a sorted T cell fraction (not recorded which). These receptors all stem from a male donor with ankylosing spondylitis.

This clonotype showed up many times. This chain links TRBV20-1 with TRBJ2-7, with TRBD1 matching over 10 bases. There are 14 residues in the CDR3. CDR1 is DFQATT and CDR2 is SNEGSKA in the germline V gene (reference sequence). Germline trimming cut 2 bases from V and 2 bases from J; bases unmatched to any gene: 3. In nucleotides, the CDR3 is TGCAGTGCTAGAACTGGGACAGGGGCCTACGAGCAGTACTTC. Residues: CSARTGTGAYEQYF.

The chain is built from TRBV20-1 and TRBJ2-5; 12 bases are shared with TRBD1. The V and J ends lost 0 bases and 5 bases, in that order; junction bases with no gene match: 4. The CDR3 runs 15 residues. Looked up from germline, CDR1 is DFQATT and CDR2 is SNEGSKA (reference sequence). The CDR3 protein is CSARDTGTGGETQYF. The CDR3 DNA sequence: TGCAGTGCTAGAGATACCGGGACAGGGGGCGAGACCCAGTACTTC.

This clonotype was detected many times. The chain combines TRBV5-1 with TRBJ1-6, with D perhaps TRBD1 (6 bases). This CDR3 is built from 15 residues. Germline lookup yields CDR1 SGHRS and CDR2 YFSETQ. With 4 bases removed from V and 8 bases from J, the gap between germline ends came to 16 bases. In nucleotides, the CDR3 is TGCGCCAGCAGCCGGACAGACAAAGGGGATTCACCCCTCCACTTT. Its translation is CASSRTDKGDSPLHF.

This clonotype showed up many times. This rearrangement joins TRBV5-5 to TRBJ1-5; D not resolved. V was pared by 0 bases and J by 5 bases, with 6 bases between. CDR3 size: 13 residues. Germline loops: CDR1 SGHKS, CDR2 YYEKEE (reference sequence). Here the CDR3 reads CASSLEADQPQHF. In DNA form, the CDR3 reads TGTGCCAGCAGCTTGGAGGCAGATCAGCCCCAGCATTTT.

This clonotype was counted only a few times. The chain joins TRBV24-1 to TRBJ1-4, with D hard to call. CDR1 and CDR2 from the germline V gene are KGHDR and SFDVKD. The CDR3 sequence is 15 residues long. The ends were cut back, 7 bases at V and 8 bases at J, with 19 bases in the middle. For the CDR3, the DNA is TGTGCCACCAGCGAAGGACGGTCGGCGGTCGAAAAACTGTTTTTT. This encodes CATSEGRSAVEKLFF.

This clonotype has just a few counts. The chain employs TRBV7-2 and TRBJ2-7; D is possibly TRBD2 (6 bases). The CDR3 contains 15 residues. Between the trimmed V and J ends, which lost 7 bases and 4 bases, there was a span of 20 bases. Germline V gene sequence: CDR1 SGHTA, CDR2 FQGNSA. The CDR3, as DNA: TGTGCCAGCACCACAGCGGCGGCCGGGACTTACGAGCAGTACTTC. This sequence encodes CASTTAAAGTYEQYF.

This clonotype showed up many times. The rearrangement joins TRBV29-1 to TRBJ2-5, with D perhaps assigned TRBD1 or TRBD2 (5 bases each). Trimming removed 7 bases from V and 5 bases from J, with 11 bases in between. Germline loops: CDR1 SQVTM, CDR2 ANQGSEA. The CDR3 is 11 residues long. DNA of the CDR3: TGCAGCGGGCTGTGGGGGGAGACCCAGTACTTC. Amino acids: CSGLWGETQYF. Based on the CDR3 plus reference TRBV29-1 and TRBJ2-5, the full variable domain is SAVISQKPSRDICQRGTSLTIQCQVDSQVTMMFWYRQQPGQSLTLIATANQGSEATYESGFVIDKFPISRPNLTFSTLTVSNMSPEDSSIYLCSGLWGETQYFGPGTRLLVL.

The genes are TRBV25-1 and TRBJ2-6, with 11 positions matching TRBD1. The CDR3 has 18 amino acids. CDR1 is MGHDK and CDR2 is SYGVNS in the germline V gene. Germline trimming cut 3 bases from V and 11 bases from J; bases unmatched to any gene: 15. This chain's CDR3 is CASSDPREGDRGDHVLTF. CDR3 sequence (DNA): TGTGCCAGCAGTGACCCGCGTGAAGGGGACAGGGGGGACCACGTCCTGACTTTC.

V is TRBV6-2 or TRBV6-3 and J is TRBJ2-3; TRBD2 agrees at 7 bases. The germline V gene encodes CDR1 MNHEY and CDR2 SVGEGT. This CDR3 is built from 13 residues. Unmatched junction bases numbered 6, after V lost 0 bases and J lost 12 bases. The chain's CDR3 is CASSYSERDIQYF. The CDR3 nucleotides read TGTGCCAGCAGTTACTCAGAGCGGGATATCCAGTATTTT.

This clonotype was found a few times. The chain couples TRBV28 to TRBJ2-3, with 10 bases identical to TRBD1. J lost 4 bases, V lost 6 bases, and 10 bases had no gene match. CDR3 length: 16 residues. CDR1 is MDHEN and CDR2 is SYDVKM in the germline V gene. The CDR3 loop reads CASRTGTGVLADTQYF. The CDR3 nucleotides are TGTGCCAGCAGGACCGGGACAGGGGTATTGGCAGATACGCAGTATTTT.

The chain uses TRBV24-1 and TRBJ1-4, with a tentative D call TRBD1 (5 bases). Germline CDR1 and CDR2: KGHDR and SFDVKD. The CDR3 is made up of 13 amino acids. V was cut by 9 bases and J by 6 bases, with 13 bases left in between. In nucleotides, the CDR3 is TGTGCCACCTCAGACGGGGGAGATGAAAAACTGTTTTTT. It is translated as CATSDGGDEKLFF.

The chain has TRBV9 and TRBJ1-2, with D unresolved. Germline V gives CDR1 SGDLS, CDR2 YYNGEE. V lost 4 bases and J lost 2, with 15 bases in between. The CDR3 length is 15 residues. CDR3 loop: CASSPSTDLNYGYTF. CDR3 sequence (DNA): TGTGCCAGCAGCCCGTCCACGGACCTGAACTATGGCTACACCTTC. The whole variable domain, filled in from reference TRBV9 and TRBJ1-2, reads DSGVTQTPKHLITATGQRVTLRCSPRSGDLSVYWYQQSLDQGLQFLIQYYNGEERAKGNILERFSAQQFPDLHSELNLSSLELGDSALYFCASSPSTDLNYGYTFGSGTRLTVV.

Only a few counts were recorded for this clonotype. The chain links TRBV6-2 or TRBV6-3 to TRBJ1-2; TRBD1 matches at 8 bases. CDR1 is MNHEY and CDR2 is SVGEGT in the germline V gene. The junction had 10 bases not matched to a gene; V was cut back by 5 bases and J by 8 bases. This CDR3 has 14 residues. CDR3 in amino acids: CASSADREVLGYTF. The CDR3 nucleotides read TGTGCCAGCAGTGCGGACAGGGAAGTTTTAGGCTACACCTTC.

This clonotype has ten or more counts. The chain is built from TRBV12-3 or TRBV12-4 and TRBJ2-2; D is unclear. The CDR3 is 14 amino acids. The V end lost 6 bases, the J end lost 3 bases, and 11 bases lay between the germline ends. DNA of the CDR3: TGTGCCAGCAGGACCATCAGCTACACCGGGGAGCTGTTTTTT. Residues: CASRTISYTGELFF.

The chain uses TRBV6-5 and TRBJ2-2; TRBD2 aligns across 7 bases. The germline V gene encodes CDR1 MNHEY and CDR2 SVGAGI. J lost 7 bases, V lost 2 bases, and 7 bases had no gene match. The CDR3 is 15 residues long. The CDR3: CASSYIRGGGGELFF. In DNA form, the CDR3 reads TGTGCCAGCAGTTACATTCGCGGGGGAGGCGGGGAGCTGTTTTTT.

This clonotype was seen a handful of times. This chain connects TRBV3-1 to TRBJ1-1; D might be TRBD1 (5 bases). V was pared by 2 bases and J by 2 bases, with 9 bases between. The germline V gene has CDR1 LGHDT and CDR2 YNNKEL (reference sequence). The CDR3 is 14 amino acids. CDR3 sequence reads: CASSQRQPNTEAFF. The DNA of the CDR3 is TGTGCCAGCAGCCAACGACAGCCAAACACTGAAGCTTTCTTT.

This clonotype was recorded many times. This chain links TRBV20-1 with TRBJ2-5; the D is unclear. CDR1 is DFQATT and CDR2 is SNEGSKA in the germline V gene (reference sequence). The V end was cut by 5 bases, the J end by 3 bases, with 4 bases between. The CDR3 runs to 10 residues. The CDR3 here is CSARKETQYF. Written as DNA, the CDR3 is TGCAGTGCTCGTAAAGAGACCCAGTACTTC.

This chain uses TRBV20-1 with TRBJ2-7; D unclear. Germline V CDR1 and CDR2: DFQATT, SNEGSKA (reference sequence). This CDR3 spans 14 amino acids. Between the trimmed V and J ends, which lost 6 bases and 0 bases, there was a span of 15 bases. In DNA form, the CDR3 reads TGCAGTGCCTTAAGCAGATCAAGCTCCTACGAGCAGTACTTC. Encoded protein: CSALSRSSSYEQYF.

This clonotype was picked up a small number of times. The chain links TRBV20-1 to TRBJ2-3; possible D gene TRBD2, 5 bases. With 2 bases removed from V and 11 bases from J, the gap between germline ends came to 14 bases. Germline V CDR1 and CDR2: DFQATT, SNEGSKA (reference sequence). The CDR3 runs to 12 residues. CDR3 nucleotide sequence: TGCAGTGCTAGACCCAGCGATACTAGGCAGTATTTT. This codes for CSARPSDTRQYF.

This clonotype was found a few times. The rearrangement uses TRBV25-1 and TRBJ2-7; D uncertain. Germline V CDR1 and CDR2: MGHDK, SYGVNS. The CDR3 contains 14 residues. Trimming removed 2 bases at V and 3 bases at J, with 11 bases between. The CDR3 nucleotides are TGTGCCAGCAGTGAAACAGTTGCGCACTACGAGCAGTACTTC. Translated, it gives CASSETVAHYEQYF.

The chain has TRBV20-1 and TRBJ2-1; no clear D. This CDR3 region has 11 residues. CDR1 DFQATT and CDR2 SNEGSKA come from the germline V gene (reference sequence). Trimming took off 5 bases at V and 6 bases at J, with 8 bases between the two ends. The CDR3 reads CSAGKGNEQFF. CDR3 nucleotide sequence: TGCAGTGCTGGGAAAGGCAATGAGCAGTTCTTC.

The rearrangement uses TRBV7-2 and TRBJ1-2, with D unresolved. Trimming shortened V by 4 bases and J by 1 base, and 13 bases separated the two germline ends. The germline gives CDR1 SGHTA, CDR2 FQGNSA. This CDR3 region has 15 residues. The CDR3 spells CASSSGSDYNYGYTF. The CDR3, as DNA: TGTGCCAGCAGCTCCGGCAGCGATTATAACTATGGCTACACCTTC. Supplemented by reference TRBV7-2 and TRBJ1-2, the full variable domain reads GAGVSQSPSNKVTEKGKDVELRCDPISGHTALYWYRQSLGQGLEFLIYFQGNSAPDKSGLPSDRFSAERTGGSVSTLTIQRTQQEDSAVYLCASSSGSDYNYGYTFGSGTRLTVV.

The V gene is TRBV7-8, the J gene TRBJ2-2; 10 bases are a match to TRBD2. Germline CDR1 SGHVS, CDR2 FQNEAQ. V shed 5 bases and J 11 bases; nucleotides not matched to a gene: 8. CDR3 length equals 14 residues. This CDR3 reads CASSRVASGSELFF. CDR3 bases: TGTGCCAGCAGCCGGGTGGCTAGCGGGAGTGAGCTGTTTTTT.

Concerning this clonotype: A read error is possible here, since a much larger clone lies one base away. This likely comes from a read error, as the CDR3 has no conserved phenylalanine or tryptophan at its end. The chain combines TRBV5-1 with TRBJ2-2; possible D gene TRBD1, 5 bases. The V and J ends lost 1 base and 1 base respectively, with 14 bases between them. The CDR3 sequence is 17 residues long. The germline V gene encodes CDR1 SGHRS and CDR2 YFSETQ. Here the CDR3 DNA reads TGCGCCAGCAGCTTGAGTTCTGACAGCTTGAACACCGGGGAGCTGTTTTCT. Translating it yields CASSLSSDSLNTGELFS.

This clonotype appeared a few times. CDR3 nucleotides: TGCGCCAGCAGCTTGGCCACGGGGAGTGAAACTGAAGCTTTCTTT. Translated: CASSLATGSETEAFF. This chain joins TRBV5-1 and TRBJ1-1; D uncertain. The germline CDR1 and CDR2 sequences are SGHRS and YFSETQ. V was cut by 0 bases and J by 5 bases, with 14 bases left in between. CDR3 length: 15 amino acids.

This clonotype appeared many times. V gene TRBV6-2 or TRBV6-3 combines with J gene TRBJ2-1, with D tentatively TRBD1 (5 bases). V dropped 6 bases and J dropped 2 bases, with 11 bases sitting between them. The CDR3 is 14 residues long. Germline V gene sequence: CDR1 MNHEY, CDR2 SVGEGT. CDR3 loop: CASSFQGTYNEQFF. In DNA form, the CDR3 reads TGTGCCAGCAGCTTCCAGGGAACCTACAATGAGCAGTTCTTC.

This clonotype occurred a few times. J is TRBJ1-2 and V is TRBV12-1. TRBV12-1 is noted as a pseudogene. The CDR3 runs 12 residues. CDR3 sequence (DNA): TGTGCCAGCAGCTTTGGACACTATGGCTACACCTTC. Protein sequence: CASSFGHYGYTF.

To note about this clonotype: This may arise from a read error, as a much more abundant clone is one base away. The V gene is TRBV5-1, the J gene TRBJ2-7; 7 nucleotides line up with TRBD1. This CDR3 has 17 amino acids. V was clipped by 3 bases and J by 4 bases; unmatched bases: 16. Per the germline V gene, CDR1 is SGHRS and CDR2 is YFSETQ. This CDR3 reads CASSWAGQVTAGYEQYF. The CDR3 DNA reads TGCGCCAGCAGCTGGGCCGGACAGGTCACAGCTGGGTACGAGCAGTACTTC.

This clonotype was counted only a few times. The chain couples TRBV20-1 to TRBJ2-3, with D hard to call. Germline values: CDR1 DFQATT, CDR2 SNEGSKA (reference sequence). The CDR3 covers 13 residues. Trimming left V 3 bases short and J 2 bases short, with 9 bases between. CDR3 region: CSASNGVTDTQYF. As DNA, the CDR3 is TGCAGTGCTAGTAACGGAGTCACAGATACGCAGTATTTT.

The CDR3 DNA is TGCAGTGCTAGAGGGGGCGCTATTGCTTATGGCTACACCTTC. This gives the protein CSARGGAIAYGYTF. This sequence joins TRBV20-1 and TRBJ1-2, with D perhaps TRBD1 (5 bases). This CDR3 spans 14 amino acids. From germline, CDR1 is DFQATT and CDR2 SNEGSKA (reference sequence). Trimming cost V 1 base and J 5 bases, with 14 bases left between them.

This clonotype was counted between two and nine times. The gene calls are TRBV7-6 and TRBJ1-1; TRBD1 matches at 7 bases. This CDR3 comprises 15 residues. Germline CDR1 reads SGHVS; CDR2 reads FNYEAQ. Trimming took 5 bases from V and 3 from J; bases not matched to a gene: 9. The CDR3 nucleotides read TGTGCCAGCAGCGTGTACAGGGGCCGTGACACTGAAGCTTTCTTT. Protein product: CASSVYRGRDTEAFF.